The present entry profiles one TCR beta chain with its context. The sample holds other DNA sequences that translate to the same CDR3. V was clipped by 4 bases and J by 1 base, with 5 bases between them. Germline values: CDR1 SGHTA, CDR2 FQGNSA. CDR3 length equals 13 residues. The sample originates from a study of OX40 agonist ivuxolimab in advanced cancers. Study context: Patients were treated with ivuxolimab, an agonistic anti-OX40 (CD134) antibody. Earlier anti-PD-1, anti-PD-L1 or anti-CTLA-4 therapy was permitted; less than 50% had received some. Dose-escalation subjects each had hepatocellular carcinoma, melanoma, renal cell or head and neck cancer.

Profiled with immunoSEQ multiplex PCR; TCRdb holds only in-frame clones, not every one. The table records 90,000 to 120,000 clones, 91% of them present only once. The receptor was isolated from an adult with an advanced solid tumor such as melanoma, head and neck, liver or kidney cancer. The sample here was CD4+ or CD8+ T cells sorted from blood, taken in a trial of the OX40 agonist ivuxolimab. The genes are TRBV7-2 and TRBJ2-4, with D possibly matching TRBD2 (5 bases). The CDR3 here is CASSSGAKNIQYF. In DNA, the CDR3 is TGTGCCAGCAGCTCGGGGGCCAAAAACATTCAGTACTTC.